Below are 20 T cell receptor beta chains sequenced from a single sample in a study of OX40 agonist ivuxolimab in advanced cancers. Profiled with immunoSEQ multiplex PCR; TCRdb holds only in-frame clones, not every one. This sample has 37,000 or so clones, with about 90% found just once. This specimen consisted of CD4+ or CD8+ T cells sorted from blood, obtained in a trial of the OX40 agonist ivuxolimab. These receptor sequences come from an adult with an advanced solid tumor such as melanoma, head and neck, liver or kidney cancer.

The V and J genes are TRBV4-1 and TRBJ1-1; D gene uncertain. The V and J ends lost 1 base and 0 bases respectively, with 3 bases between them. The length of the CDR3 is 13 residues. CDR1 is MGHRA, CDR2 YSYEKL, per germline. The CDR3 here is CASSQGMNTEAFF. CDR3 bases: TGCGCCAGCAGCCAAGGGATGAACACTGAAGCTTTCTTT.

The gene calls are TRBV6-5 and TRBJ2-3, with D maybe TRBD1 (6 bases). V was cut by 4 bases and J by 0 bases, with 11 bases left in between. The CDR3 spans 15 residues. Germline CDR1 and CDR2: MNHEY and SVGAGI. CDR3 DNA: TGTGCCAGCAGTTCCCGGACAGATAGCACAGATACGCAGTATTTT. Protein sequence: CASSSRTDSTDTQYF.

The chain joins TRBV7-9 to TRBJ2-7, with TRBD1 matching over 9 bases. J was trimmed by 3 bases and V by 1 base; bases with no gene match: 4. The CDR3 runs 15 residues. Germline CDR1 SEHNR, CDR2 FQNEAQ (reference sequence). The CDR3 loop is CASSLGQGVFYEQYF. The DNA of the CDR3 is TGTGCCAGCAGCTTAGGACAGGGGGTCTTCTACGAGCAGTACTTC.

V is TRBV6-5 and J is TRBJ2-7; D unclear. The CDR3 spans 16 residues. Between the trimmed V and J ends, which lost 0 bases and 0 bases, there was a span of 12 bases. The germline V gene encodes CDR1 MNHEY and CDR2 SVGAGI. The DNA of the CDR3 is TGTGCCAGCAGTTACTCGAACAATTGGGCCTCCTACGAGCAGTACTTC. Amino acid sequence: CASSYSNNWASYEQYF.

This chain joins TRBV27 and TRBJ2-7, with D unclear. Germline CDR1 reads MNHEY; CDR2 reads SMNVEV (reference sequence). The V end was cut by 3 bases, the J end by 2 bases, with 8 bases between. CDR3 length equals 13 residues. For the CDR3, the DNA is TGTGCCAGCAGTTTGGCAGATACCTACGAGCAGTACTTC. Protein product: CASSLADTYEQYF.

The rearrangement joins TRBV7-9 to TRBJ2-5, with D perhaps being TRBD1 or TRBD2 (5 bases each). There are 14 residues in the CDR3. Germline-derived CDR1 and CDR2 are SEHNR and FQNEAQ (reference sequence). Trimming removed 5 bases at V and 1 base at J, with 11 bases between. The chain's CDR3 is CASSDGGLQETQYF. As DNA, the CDR3 is TGTGCCAGCAGCGATGGGGGTCTCCAAGAGACCCAGTACTTC.

J is TRBJ1-1 and V is TRBV5-4, with a weak D call TRBD1 (5 bases). Germline CDR1 is SGHNT and CDR2 is YYREEE (reference sequence). V lost 9 bases and J 3 bases, leaving 18 bases between the germline ends. This CDR3 contains 14 residues. The CDR3 region is CAIPGEGLYTEAFF. The CDR3, as DNA: TGTGCCATCCCAGGTGAGGGACTCTACACTGAAGCTTTCTTT.

This chain uses TRBV5-6 with TRBJ2-7; 13 nucleotides align to TRBD2. V was pared by 3 bases and J by 4 bases, with 4 bases of the junction left unmatched. Germline assignment: CDR1 SGHDT and CDR2 YYEEEE. This CDR3 is 15 amino acids long. CDR3 sequence reads: CASSWGLAGIYEQYF. CDR3 coding DNA: TGTGCCAGCAGCTGGGGACTAGCGGGGATATACGAGCAGTACTTC.

The chain couples TRBV29-1 to TRBJ1-3, with D possibly matching TRBD1 (6 bases). This CDR3 has 15 residues. Germline loops: CDR1 SQVTM, CDR2 ANQGSEA. V lost 6 bases and J lost 0, with 15 bases in between. This CDR3 is CSVQQGLSSGNTIYF. The DNA of the CDR3 is TGCAGCGTGCAACAGGGCTTGAGCTCTGGAAACACCATATATTTT.

The chain joins TRBV4-1 to TRBJ2-7, with 8 bases aligning to TRBD2. CDR1 and CDR2 (germline): MGHRA, YSYEKL. The junction had 7 bases not matched to a gene; V was cut back by 0 bases and J by 6 bases. CDR3 length equals 15 residues. CDR3 protein: CASSQDSGVYFEQYF. In DNA form, the CDR3 reads TGCGCCAGCAGCCAAGATAGCGGGGTCTATTTCGAGCAGTACTTC.

The genes are TRBV6-5 and TRBJ2-5, with TRBD2 matching over 13 bases. V was clipped by 7 bases and J by 4 bases; unmatched bases: 6. Germline CDR1 and CDR2: MNHEY and SVGAGI. This CDR3 spans 15 amino acids. CDR3 protein: CASTTSGGVGETQYF. CDR3 nucleotides: TGTGCCAGCACCACTAGCGGGGGGGTAGGAGAGACCCAGTACTTC.

The chain uses TRBV7-6 and TRBJ1-2; D might be TRBD1 (5 bases). The ends were cut back, 5 bases at V and 3 bases at J, with 22 bases in the middle. Germline V gene sequence: CDR1 SGHVS, CDR2 FNYEAQ. The CDR3 totals 17 residues. The DNA for the CDR3 is TGTGCCAGCAGCCCATATAGGCTGGGCACAGGCGACTATGGCTACACCTTC. It is translated as CASSPYRLGTGDYGYTF. The entire variable domain, with the rest obtained from reference TRBV7-6 and TRBJ1-2, is as follows: GAGVSQSPRYKVTKRGQDVALRCDPISGHVSLYWYRQALGQGPEFLTYFNYEAQQDKSGLPNDRFSAERPEGSISTLTIQRTEQRDSAMYRCASSPYRLGTGDYGYTFGSGTRLTVV.

The sample holds a few counts of this clone. The V call is TRBV6-1, the J call TRBJ1-1, with D possibly matching TRBD1 (5 bases). The germline CDR1 and CDR2 sequences are MNHNS and SASEGT. V lost 0 bases and J lost 0, with 11 bases in between. This CDR3 region has 16 residues. The CDR3 sequence is CASSEAQGVMNTEAFF. CDR3 nucleotide sequence: TGTGCCAGCAGTGAAGCTCAGGGAGTAATGAACACTGAAGCTTTCTTT.

This rearrangement joins TRBV5-1 to TRBJ2-7; D is uncertain. Germline loops: CDR1 SGHRS, CDR2 YFSETQ. This CDR3 is 14 amino acids long. V lost 0 bases to trimming and J lost 5 bases, with 12 bases between them. As DNA, the CDR3 is TGCGCCAGCAGCTTGGGGGAAGACGGCAACGAGCAGTACTTC. This codes for CASSLGEDGNEQYF.

The J gene is TRBJ1-1, the V gene TRBV28; a weak D match, TRBD1 (6 bases). Germline V gene data show CDR1 as MDHEN and CDR2 as SYDVKM. The length of the CDR3 is 14 residues. Trimming left V 3 bases short and J 6 bases short, with 14 bases between. The CDR3 coding sequence is TGTGCCAGCAGTTTGGGTCGGGGGGCCGCTGAAGCTTTCTTT. This codes for CASSLGRGAAEAFF.

CDR3 coding DNA: TGTGCCAGCAGCTCCGTGGGACAGGCCTACGAGCAGTACTTC. Translating it yields CASSSVGQAYEQYF. The chain uses TRBV7-9 and TRBJ2-7, with 8 nucleotides matching TRBD1. CDR3 length: 14 residues. The germline V gene encodes CDR1 SEHNR and CDR2 FQNEAQ (reference sequence). The junction had 4 bases not matched to a gene; V was cut back by 4 bases and J by 2 bases.

About this clone itself: Other nucleotide sequences in the sample specify the same CDR3. The J gene is TRBJ2-7, the V gene TRBV4-3; 8 bases match TRBD1. The V and J ends lost 3 bases and 2 bases, in that order; junction bases with no gene match: 6. The CDR3 is made up of 15 amino acids. Germline V CDR1 and CDR2: LGHNA, YSLEER. CDR3 nucleotides: TGCGCCAGCAGCCAGGACCGGGACAGGCCCTACGAGCAGTACTTC. This encodes CASSQDRDRPYEQYF.

The chain uses TRBV7-2 and TRBJ1-1; D gene uncertain. The CDR3 contains 13 residues. Trimming stripped 0 bases from V and 6 bases from J, with 8 bases between. CDR1 SGHTA and CDR2 FQGNSA come from the germline V gene. DNA for the CDR3: TGTGCCAGCAGCTTAGCGGGTGAGCCTGAAGCTTTCTTT. Amino acids: CASSLAGEPEAFF.

This clone was counted only a few times. This chain joins TRBV5-4 and TRBJ1-1; D not resolved. Between the trimmed V and J ends, which lost 1 base and 11 bases, there was a span of 12 bases. CDR1 and CDR2 from the germline V gene are SGHNT and YYREEE (reference sequence). CDR3 length: 12 amino acids. The CDR3 DNA is TGTGCCAGCAGCTTGATGGGGAAACAGGCTTTCTTT. Translation gives CASSLMGKQAFF.

The chain combines TRBV6-5 with TRBJ2-2; D is unclear. Germline CDR1 is MNHEY and CDR2 is SVGAGI. The CDR3 extends over 13 amino acids. V lost 2 bases, J lost 1 base, and 2 bases lay in between. DNA of the CDR3: TGTGCCAGCAGTTACCTGAACACCGGGGAGCTGTTTTTT. Translated: CASSYLNTGELFF.